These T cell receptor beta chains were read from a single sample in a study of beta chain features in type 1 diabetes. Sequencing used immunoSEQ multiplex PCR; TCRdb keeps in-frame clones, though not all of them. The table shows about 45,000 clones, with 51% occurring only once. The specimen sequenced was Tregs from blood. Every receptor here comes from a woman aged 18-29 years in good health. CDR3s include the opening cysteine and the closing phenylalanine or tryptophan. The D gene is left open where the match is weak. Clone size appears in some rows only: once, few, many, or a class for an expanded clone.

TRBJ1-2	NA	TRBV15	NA	CATSRDPGYGYTF
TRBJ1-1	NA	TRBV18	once	CASSLQGSNTEAFF
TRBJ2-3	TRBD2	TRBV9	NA	CASLAGLSTDTQYF
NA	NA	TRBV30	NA	CAWTSDAGQYEQYF
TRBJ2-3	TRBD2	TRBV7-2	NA	CASSVGLALADTQYF
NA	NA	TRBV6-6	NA	CASSYSRAGEGYEQYF
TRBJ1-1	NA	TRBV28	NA	CASSPTGINPNTEAFF
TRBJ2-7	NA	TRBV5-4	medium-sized	CASSRGKLYEQYF
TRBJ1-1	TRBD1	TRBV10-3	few	CAISAGQGGTEAFF
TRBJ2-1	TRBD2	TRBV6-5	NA	CASSISGSSYNEQFF
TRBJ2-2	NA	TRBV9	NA	CASSPQPKRTGELFF
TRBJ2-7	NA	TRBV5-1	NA	CASRPNSVTFYEQYF
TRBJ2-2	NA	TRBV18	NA	CASSIRPREDTGELFF
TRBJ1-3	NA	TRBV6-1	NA	CASSPQTNSGNTIYF
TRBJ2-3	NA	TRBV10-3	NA	CAISAGTYTDTQYF
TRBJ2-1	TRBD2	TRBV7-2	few	CASSLKASGVYNEQFF
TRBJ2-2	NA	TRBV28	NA	CASSFVRSNTGELFF
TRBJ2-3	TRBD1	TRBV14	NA	CASRRTGTDTQYF
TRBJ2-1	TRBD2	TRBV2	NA	CASSFLAGVRNEQFF
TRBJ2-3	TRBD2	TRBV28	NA	CASSISGRVSASTDTQYF
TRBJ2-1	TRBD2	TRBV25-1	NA	CASSELSGASYNEQFF
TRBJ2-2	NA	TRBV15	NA	CATSRAHGELFF
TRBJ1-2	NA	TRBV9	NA	CASSHRDSSYTF
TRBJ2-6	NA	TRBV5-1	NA	CASSLQGGGVGANVLTF
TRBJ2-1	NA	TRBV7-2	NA	CASSLDSLSRRPFF
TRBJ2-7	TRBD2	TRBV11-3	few	CASSFLAGENEQYF
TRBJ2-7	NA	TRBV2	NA	CASQGGSARSEQYF
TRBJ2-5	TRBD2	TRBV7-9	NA	CASSLVAGVGETQYF
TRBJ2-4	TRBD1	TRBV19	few	CASSPRQGVVVAKNIQYF
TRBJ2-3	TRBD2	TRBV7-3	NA	CASSSQITSGRGMADTQYF
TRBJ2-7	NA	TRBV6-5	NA	CASGRGTYEQYF